The 26 T cell receptor beta chains listed next were all sequenced from one sample in a study of Ad26.COV2.S vaccination and SARS-CoV-2 variants. Clones were read by immunoSEQ multiplex PCR, and TCRdb kept only the in-frame ones, dropping some. The data contain 300,000 to 450,000 clones, around 90% of them singletons. The sample consisted of peripheral blood, taken after recovery from COVID-19. The receptor set was obtained from a human donor who had recovered from COVID-19.

This clone was recorded once. The chain joins TRBV2 to TRBJ2-3; D possibly corresponds to TRBD1 (6 bases). Germline CDR1 is SNHLY and CDR2 is FYNNEI. This CDR3 has 15 amino acids. Trimming cost V 8 bases and J 9 bases, with 24 bases left between them. The CDR3 reads CASQTGPQSPLTQYF. DNA for the CDR3: TGTGCCAGCCAAACAGGGCCCCAGTCACCCTTGACGCAGTATTTT.

The V gene is TRBV19, the J gene TRBJ1-1, with 8 bases fitting TRBD1. The V gene's germline CDR1 is LNHDA and CDR2 SQIVND (reference sequence). This CDR3 has 15 residues. Trimming removed 3 bases from V and 0 bases from J; junction bases left unmatched: 3. The CDR3 DNA reads as TGTGCCAGTAGTATGGGACAGGTTATGAACACTGAAGCTTTCTTT. Protein: CASSMGQVMNTEAFF.

J is TRBJ2-2 and V is TRBV7-9, with D possibly matching TRBD1 (5 bases). This CDR3 has 15 amino acids. Trimming removed 5 bases from V and 3 bases from J, with 13 bases in between. Germline V CDR1 and CDR2: SEHNR, FQNEAQ (reference sequence). This CDR3 is CASSPGRVDTGELFF. The CDR3, as DNA: TGTGCCAGCAGCCCCGGCAGGGTGGACACCGGGGAGCTGTTTTTT.

CDR3 coding DNA: TGTGCCAGCAGCGTAGAGGGTGTTCAGCCCCAGCATTTT. Its protein is CASSVEGVQPQHF. The chain links TRBV9 to TRBJ1-5; D unclear. In germline, CDR1 is SGDLS, CDR2 YYNGEE. This CDR3 comprises 13 residues. V lost 0 bases, J lost 6 bases, and 7 bases lay in between.

The CDR3 is CASRLRETQYF. The CDR3 DNA reads TGTGCCAGCCGCCTCAGAGAGACCCAGTACTTC. The gene calls are TRBV5-5 and TRBJ2-5; D unresolved. Germline CDR1 is SGHKS and CDR2 is YYEKEE (reference sequence). The V and J ends lost 7 bases and 4 bases respectively, with 8 bases between them. CDR3 length: 11 amino acids.

The chain combines TRBV9 with TRBJ1-2, with D possibly being TRBD1 (5 bases). This CDR3 has 14 amino acids. Trimming stripped 3 bases from V and 8 bases from J, with 17 bases between. Germline V lookup: CDR1 SGDLS, CDR2 YYNGEE. The CDR3 protein is CASSGGTSSAGYTF. Here the CDR3 DNA reads TGTGCCAGCAGCGGGGGGACCTCATCGGCGGGCTACACCTTC. Combining the CDR3 with reference TRBV9 and TRBJ1-2 gives the whole variable domain DSGVTQTPKHLITATGQRVTLRCSPRSGDLSVYWYQQSLDQGLQFLIQYYNGEERAKGNILERFSAQQFPDLHSELNLSSLELGDSALYFCASSGGTSSAGYTFGSGTRLTVV.

The chain recombines TRBV7-9 with TRBJ1-2, with D unclear. The germline CDR1 and CDR2 sequences are SEHNR and FQNEAQ (reference sequence). Trimming removed 3 bases at V and 4 bases at J, with 9 bases between. The CDR3 covers 13 residues. In DNA, the CDR3 is TGTGCCAGCAGCTTGGAGACTTCCTATGGCTACACCTTC. As protein: CASSLETSYGYTF.

The chain links TRBV6-1 to TRBJ2-3, with D perhaps matching TRBD2 (7 bases). The CDR3 contains 15 residues. Germline loops: CDR1 MNHNS, CDR2 SASEGT. Between the trimmed V and J ends, which lost 10 bases and 5 bases, there was a span of 22 bases. The CDR3 DNA reads TGTGCCATACTTGATGCTGGGGGGGCGGGAGATACGCAGTATTTT. Its protein product is CAILDAGGAGDTQYF.

The rearrangement joins TRBV21-1 to TRBJ2-5. TRBV21-1 represents a pseudogene. The CDR3 runs 18 residues. The CDR3 spells CASKVPGADIPLQETQYF. The CDR3 DNA sequence: TGTGCCAGCAAGGTACCGGGGGCCGACATTCCCTTACAAGAGACCCAGTACTTC.

J is TRBJ2-2 and V is TRBV3-1 (or the pseudogene TRBV3-2); 9 nucleotides align to TRBD2. Trimming removed 0 bases from V and 4 bases from J; junction bases left unmatched: 6. This CDR3 is 17 amino acids long. Germline assignment: CDR1 LGHDT and CDR2 YNNKEL (reference sequence). In DNA form, the CDR3 reads TGTGCCAGCAGCCAAGATCTTCTAGCGGGGTCCACCGGGGAGCTGTTTTTT. Translating gives CASSQDLLAGSTGELFF.

The chain employs TRBV7-2 and TRBJ2-3; perhaps D is TRBD1 or TRBD2 (5 bases each). Looked up from germline, CDR1 is SGHTA and CDR2 is FQGNSA. The CDR3 is 13 amino acids. Trimming removed 6 bases from V and 2 bases from J, with 9 bases in between. The CDR3 nucleotides are TGTGCCAGCAGTCCGGGACCCACAGATACGCAGTATTTT. Protein: CASSPGPTDTQYF.

This chain joins TRBV29-1 and TRBJ1-4; TRBD1 aligns across 9 bases. Unmatched junction bases numbered 4, after V lost 3 bases and J lost 5 bases. CDR3 length: 14 residues. Germline CDR1 SQVTM, CDR2 ANQGSEA. CDR3 residues: CSVETTGGNEKLFF. In DNA, the CDR3 is TGCAGCGTTGAGACGACAGGGGGAAATGAAAAACTGTTTTTT.

The chain links TRBV4-3 to TRBJ1-1; maybe TRBD1 (6 bases). Germline lookup yields CDR1 LGHNA and CDR2 YSLEER. The CDR3 extends over 14 amino acids. Trimming removed 1 base at V and 6 bases at J, with 12 bases between. CDR3 region: CASSQVGRGAEAFF. The CDR3 nucleotides read TGCGCCAGCAGCCAAGTGGGTAGGGGGGCTGAAGCTTTCTTT.

The V call is TRBV6-6, the J call TRBJ1-2; TRBD1 agrees at 11 bases. V shed 5 bases, J shed 6 bases, and the junction held 8 bases outside the gene matches. Per the germline V gene, CDR1 is MNHNY and CDR2 is SVGAGI (reference sequence). This CDR3 is built from 15 residues. CDR3 bases: TGTGCCAGCAGTACCCCGGGACAGGGGGGGGATGGCTACACCTTC. Its translation: CASSTPGQGGDGYTF.

The chain couples TRBV4-1 to TRBJ2-7; 7 nucleotides align to TRBD1. Germline lookup yields CDR1 MGHRA and CDR2 YSYEKL. The trim removed 4 bases at V and 2 bases at J, leaving 8 bases unmatched. This CDR3 is 15 amino acids long. CDR3: CASSRTGTAPYEQYF. The CDR3 region has the DNA TGCGCCAGCAGCCGAACCGGGACAGCTCCCTACGAGCAGTACTTC.

This chain joins TRBV19 and TRBJ1-5; 7 bases are shared with TRBD1. Trimming at V came to 5 bases and at J to 7 bases, leaving 8 bases not matched to a gene. CDR3 length: 14 amino acids. From germline, CDR1 is LNHDA and CDR2 SQIVND (reference sequence). CDR3 DNA sequence: TGTGCCAGTAGTCCCAGAGGAGGGGGCCAGCCCCAGCATTTT. The encoded protein is CASSPRGGGQPQHF. The entire variable domain, with the rest obtained from reference TRBV19 and TRBJ1-5, is as follows: DGGITQSPKYLFRKEGQNVTLSCEQNLNHDAMYWYRQDPGQGLRLIYYSQIVNDFQKGDIAEGYSVSREKKESFPLTVTSAQKNPTAFYLCASSPRGGGQPQHFGDGTRLSIL.

The chain uses TRBV14 and TRBJ2-4; TRBD1 aligns across 7 bases. The junction had 9 bases not matched to a gene; V was cut back by 1 base and J by 3 bases. The CDR3 runs 17 residues. Germline CDR1 SGHDN, CDR2 FVKESK. CDR3 coding DNA: TGTGCCAGCAGCCAAGCCGCTGACAGGGTGGGCAAAAACATTCAGTACTTC. This codes for CASSQAADRVGKNIQYF.

This chain connects TRBV27 to TRBJ2-3; 8 positions agree with TRBD2. The CDR3 is made up of 15 amino acids. Per germline, CDR1 MNHEY and CDR2 SMNVEV (reference sequence). V was pared by 11 bases and J by 6 bases, with 16 bases of the junction left unmatched. The CDR3 sequence is CAATAPGGAGDTQYF. Written as DNA, the CDR3 is TGTGCCGCAACGGCCCCCGGGGGGGCTGGGGATACGCAGTATTTT.

The J gene is TRBJ1-1, the V gene TRBV14; no reliable D call. V gave up 4 bases and J gave up 2 bases, with 8 bases separating them. The germline CDR1 and CDR2 sequences are SGHDN and FVKESK. The CDR3 sequence is 13 residues long. CDR3 amino acids: CASSRGANTEAFF. The DNA for the CDR3 is TGTGCCAGCAGCCGGGGAGCCAACACTGAAGCTTTCTTT.

V is TRBV4-1 and J is TRBJ2-7; maybe TRBD2 (5 bases). Germline V gives CDR1 MGHRA, CDR2 YSYEKL. This CDR3 contains 17 residues. V was trimmed by 1 base and J by 8 bases, leaving 24 bases between them. The CDR3 sequence is CASSQGLSRAPYYQQYF. The CDR3 DNA reads as TGCGCCAGCAGCCAAGGACTATCTAGGGCCCCCTACTATCAGCAGTACTTC.

The chain joins TRBV3-1 (or the pseudogene TRBV3-2) to TRBJ1-3, with D maybe TRBD1 (5 bases). The V end was cut by 4 bases, the J end by 3 bases, with 13 bases between. Germline V lookup: CDR1 LGHDT, CDR2 YNNKEL (reference sequence). The CDR3 consists of 15 residues. The DNA for the CDR3 is TGTGCCAGCAGCCCGGGACCGCAATTTGGAAACACCATATATTTT. Encoded protein: CASSPGPQFGNTIYF.

The chain joins TRBV21-1 to TRBJ2-5; the table names TRBD1, a call not compared with the DNA. TRBV21-1 is classified as a pseudogene. CDR3 length: 15 amino acids. In DNA form, the CDR3 reads TGTGCCAGCAGCAAAGGGGGCAGAAGGAGAGAGACCCAGTACTTC. Translated, it gives CASSKGGRRRETQYF.

V gene TRBV10-1 combines with J gene TRBJ1-2; D call uncertain. Germline V lookup: CDR1 WNHNN, CDR2 SYGVQD (reference sequence). The CDR3 totals 13 residues. The germline V and J ends were trimmed by 3 bases and 4 bases, with 9 bases remaining between them. CDR3 residues: CASSEGPGYGYTF. DNA for the CDR3: TGCGCCAGCAGTGAAGGGCCGGGCTATGGCTACACCTTC.

This chain joins TRBV6-2 or TRBV6-3 and TRBJ1-1; D might be TRBD1 (5 bases). CDR3 length equals 17 residues. Germline CDR1 and CDR2: MNHEY and SVGEGT. V was shortened by 2 bases and J by 1 base, with 17 bases between the two germline ends. The CDR3 DNA follows: TGTGCCAGCAGTTACACCCTGGCAGGGCCCGGGAACACTGAAGCTTTCTTT. Translating gives CASSYTLAGPGNTEAFF.

The rearrangement joins TRBV19 to TRBJ1-2, with TRBD1 matching over 8 bases. Looked up from germline, CDR1 is LNHDA and CDR2 is SQIVND (reference sequence). V was clipped by 0 bases and J by 14 bases; unmatched bases: 17. CDR3 length: 16 amino acids. Written as DNA, the CDR3 is TGTGCCAGTAGTATAGATCGGACAGGGAGGGAGAGTTCTTGGACCTTC. It translates to CASSIDRTGRESSWTF.

This rearrangement joins TRBV4-2 to TRBJ2-6; D could derive from TRBD1 or TRBD2 (5 bases each). Trimming pared 1 base from V and 0 bases from J, leaving 10 bases between. Per the germline V gene, CDR1 is LGHNA and CDR2 is YNFKEQ. This CDR3 has 17 amino acids. CDR3 sequence (DNA): TGTGCCAGCAGCCAAGGGGACCTTGGCTCTGGGGCCAACGTCCTGACTTTC. It codes for CASSQGDLGSGANVLTF.